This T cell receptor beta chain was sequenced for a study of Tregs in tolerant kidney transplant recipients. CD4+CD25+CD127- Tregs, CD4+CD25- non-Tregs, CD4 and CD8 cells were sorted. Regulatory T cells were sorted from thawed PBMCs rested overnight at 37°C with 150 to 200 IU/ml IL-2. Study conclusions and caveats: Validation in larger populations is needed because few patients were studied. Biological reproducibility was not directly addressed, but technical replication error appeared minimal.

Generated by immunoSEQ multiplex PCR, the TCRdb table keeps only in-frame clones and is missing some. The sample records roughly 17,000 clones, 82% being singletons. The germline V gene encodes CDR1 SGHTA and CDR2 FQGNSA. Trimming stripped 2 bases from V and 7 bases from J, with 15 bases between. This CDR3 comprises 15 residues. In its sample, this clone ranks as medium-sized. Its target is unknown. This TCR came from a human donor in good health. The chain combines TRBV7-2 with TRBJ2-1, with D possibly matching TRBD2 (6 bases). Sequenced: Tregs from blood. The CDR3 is CASSLWASDSNEQFF. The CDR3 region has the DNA TGTGCCAGCAGCTTATGGGCTAGCGATTCGAATGAGCAGTTCTTC.